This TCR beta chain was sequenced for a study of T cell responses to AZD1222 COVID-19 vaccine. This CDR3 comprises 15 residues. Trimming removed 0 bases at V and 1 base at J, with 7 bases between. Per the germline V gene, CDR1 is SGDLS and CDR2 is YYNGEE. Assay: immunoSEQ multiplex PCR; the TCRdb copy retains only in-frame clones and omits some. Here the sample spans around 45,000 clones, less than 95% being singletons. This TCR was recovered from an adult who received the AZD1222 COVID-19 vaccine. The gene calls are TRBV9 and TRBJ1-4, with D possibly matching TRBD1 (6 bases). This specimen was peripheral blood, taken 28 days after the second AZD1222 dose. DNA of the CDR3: TGTGCCAGCAGCGTAGGAGGGGGAACTAATGAAAAACTGTTTTTT. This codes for CASSVGGGTNEKLFF.